Below are 20 T cell receptor beta chains sequenced from a single sample in a study of shared clonotypes between healthy human individuals (dated by TCRdb to the early 2020s). Libraries came from the immunoSEQ multiplex PCR assay. TCRdb took over this immuneACCESS table, retaining in-frame rearrangements with V and J assigned. Such tables are incomplete; in checked studies, under half of the missing clones stem from an unresolved V gene, and the remainder is unexplained. The sample table lists about 1 million clones, roughly 70% of them with a count of one. The ten largest clones add up to about 1.5% of the sample. The sequencing sample was made of memory CD4+ T cells sorted from blood. This sample's cell subset or site label indicates: CD45RA-negative fraction. The receptors here all came from a man aged 18 to 30 in good health.

This chain joins TRBV19 and TRBJ2-5; the match to TRBD1 covers 11 bases. Germline V gene data show CDR1 as LNHDA and CDR2 as SQIVND (reference sequence). The trim removed 7 bases at V and 5 bases at J, leaving 3 bases unmatched. This CDR3 contains 13 residues. This CDR3 is CASTRDRGETQYF. CDR3 nucleotides: TGTGCCAGTACCCGGGACAGGGGGGAGACCCAGTACTTC.

The chain uses TRBV7-2 and TRBJ1-1, with D tentatively TRBD1 (6 bases). The CDR3 spans 15 residues. Germline V gene sequence: CDR1 SGHTA, CDR2 FQGNSA. With 2 bases removed from V and 3 bases from J, the gap between germline ends came to 13 bases. CDR3 bases: TGTGCCAGCAGCTTACAGTTGGGACACCACACTGAAGCTTTCTTT. It encodes CASSLQLGHHTEAFF.

This chain links TRBV13 with TRBJ2-7; 11 bases are a match to TRBD2. V shed 5 bases, J shed 2 bases, and the junction held 5 bases outside the gene matches. Germline CDR1 reads PRHDT; CDR2 reads FYEKMQ (reference sequence). This CDR3 contains 15 residues. The CDR3 reads CASSRTSGGTYEQYF. The DNA of the CDR3 is TGTGCCAGCAGCCGAACTAGCGGGGGCACCTACGAGCAGTACTTC. Filled out from reference TRBV13 and TRBJ2-7, the complete variable domain reads AAGVIQSPRHLIKEKRETATLKCYPIPRHDTVYWYQQGPGQDPQFLISFYEKMQSDKGSIPDRFSAQQFSDYHSELNMSSLELGDSALYFCASSRTSGGTYEQYFGPGTRLTVT.

The V gene is TRBV25-1, the J gene TRBJ2-7; the match to TRBD2 covers 14 bases. With V trimmed by 8 bases and J by 3 bases, 3 bases remained unmatched. Germline CDR1 reads MGHDK; CDR2 reads SYGVNS. This CDR3 comprises 14 residues. CDR3 nucleotide sequence: TGTGCCAGCGGGACTAGCGGGAGCATCTACGAGCAGTACTTC. Protein product: CASGTSGSIYEQYF.

The chain employs TRBV30 and TRBJ1-6, with D unresolved. The CDR3 consists of 14 residues. V lost 5 bases, J lost 4 bases, and 12 bases lay in between. CDR1 is GTSNPN and CDR2 is SVGIG in the germline V gene (reference sequence). The DNA for the CDR3 is TGTGCCTGGTGTCGGACTGTTTATAATTCACCCCTCCACTTT. Translation gives CAWCRTVYNSPLHF.

The V and J genes are TRBV6-1 and TRBJ2-7, with 7 positions matching TRBD1. V was clipped by 5 bases and J by 0 bases; unmatched bases: 7. CDR1 is MNHNS and CDR2 is SASEGT in the germline V gene. The CDR3 covers 15 residues. CDR3 sequence: CASSSGTAFSYEQYF. In DNA, the CDR3 is TGTGCCAGCAGTTCCGGGACAGCGTTCTCCTACGAGCAGTACTTC.

Comments on this clone: Other DNA sequences in this sample translate to the same CDR3. CDR3 region: CASSLGRGRGTEAFF. For the CDR3, the DNA is TGTGCCAGCAGCTTAGGACGGGGGAGGGGGACTGAAGCTTTCTTT. The rearrangement uses TRBV7-9 and TRBJ1-1; a possible D gene is TRBD1 (6 bases). Germline V gene data show CDR1 as SEHNR and CDR2 as FQNEAQ (reference sequence). This CDR3 comprises 15 residues. Trimming shortened V by 1 base and J by 5 bases, and 14 bases separated the two germline ends.

The V call is TRBV29-1, the J call TRBJ2-2, with a weak D call TRBD1 (5 bases). Germline loops: CDR1 SQVTM, CDR2 ANQGSEA. The V and J ends lost 3 bases and 1 base respectively, with 6 bases between them. The CDR3 contains 13 residues. The CDR3 nucleotides are TGCAGCGTTGATACAGGGAACACCGGGGAGCTGTTTTTT. This codes for CSVDTGNTGELFF.

This clone occurred a few times. The rearrangement joins TRBV19 to TRBJ2-1, with a possible D match to TRBD1 (6 bases). Germline V lookup: CDR1 LNHDA, CDR2 SQIVND (reference sequence). This CDR3 comprises 17 residues. The V gene lost 3 bases and the J gene lost 0 bases, with 15 bases spanning the gap. The CDR3 nucleotides are TGTGCCAGTAGTATTATGGGGGCCCCAAGCTCCTACAATGAGCAGTTCTTC. Its protein is CASSIMGAPSSYNEQFF.

This clone appeared a few times. The chain carries TRBV19 and TRBJ1-4; D is ambiguous. V lost 7 bases and J lost 11, with 17 bases in between. Germline CDR1 reads LNHDA; CDR2 reads SQIVND (reference sequence). The CDR3 length is 13 residues. The CDR3 sequence is CASTATSGWKLFF. CDR3 in DNA: TGTGCCAGTACCGCGACCTCCGGTTGGAAACTGTTTTTT.

The chain couples TRBV30 to TRBJ2-1; D unresolved. The CDR3 is made up of 15 amino acids. CDR1 and CDR2 from the germline V gene are GTSNPN and SVGIG (reference sequence). Trimming took off 3 bases at V and 5 bases at J, with 17 bases between the two ends. CDR3 DNA: TGTGCCTGGAGCCCCGGGCAGGCCCTGAACAATGAGCAGTTCTTC. Translated, it gives CAWSPGQALNNEQFF.

This clone has more than one count but fewer than ten. The chain couples TRBV7-9 to TRBJ1-6; perhaps TRBD1 as D (5 bases). Germline CDR1 and CDR2: SEHNR and FQNEAQ (reference sequence). The V gene lost 4 bases and the J gene lost 0 bases, with 7 bases spanning the gap. The CDR3 runs to 15 residues. CDR3 sequence: CASSWGSSYNSPLHF. The CDR3 DNA reads as TGTGCCAGCAGCTGGGGGAGCTCCTATAATTCACCCCTCCACTTT. Full variable domain (outside the CDR3, taken from reference TRBV7-9 and TRBJ1-6): DTGVSQNPRHKITKRGQNVTFRCDPISEHNRLYWYRQTLGQGPEFLTYFQNEAQLEKSRLLSDRFSAERPKGSFSTLEIQRTEQGDSAMYLCASSWGSSYNSPLHFGNGTRLTVT.

The chain employs TRBV5-1 and TRBJ1-2; TRBD1 agrees at 10 bases. The V and J ends lost 3 bases and 8 bases, in that order; junction bases with no gene match: 7. This CDR3 contains 14 residues. CDR1 and CDR2 (germline): SGHRS, YFSETQ. CDR3 sequence reads: CASSSGTGVEGYTF. As DNA, the CDR3 is TGCGCCAGCAGCTCGGGGACAGGGGTGGAGGGCTACACCTTC.

This clone was observed a handful of times. The same CDR3 is also encoded by other DNA sequences in this sample. The V call is TRBV5-1, the J call TRBJ2-6, with 11 positions matching TRBD1. The germline gives CDR1 SGHRS, CDR2 YFSETQ. V was clipped by 3 bases and J by 1 base; unmatched bases: 6. The CDR3 is 18 residues long. The CDR3: CASSSGTGGSSGANVLTF. The DNA of the CDR3 is TGCGCCAGCAGCTCCGGGACAGGGGGATCTTCTGGGGCCAACGTCCTGACTTTC.

The gene calls are TRBV6-1 and TRBJ2-1; TRBD1 agrees at 9 bases. Germline loops: CDR1 MNHNS, CDR2 SASEGT. Losses at the gene ends were 7 bases for V and 8 bases for J; bases not matched to a gene: 9. This CDR3 spans 14 amino acids. The CDR3 loop is CASKGQGPADEQFF. In DNA form, the CDR3 reads TGTGCCAGCAAAGGACAGGGGCCGGCTGATGAGCAGTTCTTC.

This clone was recorded a few times. V and J are TRBV7-3 and TRBJ2-3; 9 nucleotides agree with TRBD1. J gave up 3 bases and V 3 bases, and 10 bases lay outside the gene matches. The CDR3 extends over 17 amino acids. The germline V gene encodes CDR1 SGHTA and CDR2 FQGTGA. This CDR3 reads CASSFNSGTGSTDTQYF. CDR3 DNA sequence: TGTGCCAGCAGCTTTAACAGCGGGACAGGGTCGACAGATACGCAGTATTTT.

In regard to this clone: In the same sample, other DNA sequences code for this CDR3. This chain connects TRBV20-1 to TRBJ2-5; unclear D gene. Germline V gives CDR1 DFQATT, CDR2 SNEGSKA (reference sequence). The germline V and J ends were trimmed by 6 bases and 5 bases, with 7 bases remaining between them. The CDR3 covers 10 residues. This CDR3 is CSAARETQYF. The CDR3 DNA is TGCAGTGCCGCACGGGAGACCCAGTACTTC.

This clone occurred a few times. The rearrangement uses TRBV6-1 and TRBJ1-1, with unresolved D. Germline loops: CDR1 MNHNS, CDR2 SASEGT. The CDR3 loop spans 14 amino acids. V shed 5 bases and J shed 0 bases, with 10 bases lying between them. The CDR3 region has the DNA TGTGCCAGCAGTCAGATATGGATGAACACTGAAGCTTTCTTT. Translation gives CASSQIWMNTEAFF.

The J gene is TRBJ2-5, the V gene TRBV11-2; 7 nucleotides agree with TRBD2. This CDR3 contains 14 residues. J gave up 5 bases and V 8 bases, and 11 bases lay outside the gene matches. Germline lookup yields CDR1 SGHAT and CDR2 FQNNGV. CDR3 region: CASRRGVGGETQYF. Here the CDR3 DNA reads TGTGCCAGCCGGAGAGGGGTGGGAGGGGAGACCCAGTACTTC.

The chain recombines TRBV10-1 with TRBJ2-2; 9 nucleotides align to TRBD1. This CDR3 contains 18 residues. V lost 6 bases and J lost 6; bases outside the gene matches: 17. Germline V lookup: CDR1 WNHNN, CDR2 SYGVQD (reference sequence). CDR3 sequence: CASSRSGTGSSNPGELFF. In nucleotides, the CDR3 is TGCGCCAGCAGCAGATCCGGGACAGGGAGCTCCAACCCCGGGGAGCTGTTTTTT.